What follows are 29 T cell receptor beta chains derived from one specimen sequenced in a study of cytomegalovirus exposure and HLA in healthy donors. The PCR contained 60 Vbeta and 13 Jbeta primers. Profiling relied on immunoSEQ multiplex PCR, and the TCRdb table lists in-frame clones only, not all of them. The sample has over 150,000 clones, 75% to 90% seen once. The sequenced sample was PBMCs. The source is a boy aged 2 to 9 in good health and CMV-seronegative.

The chain couples TRBV5-1 to TRBJ1-6; no definite D call. The CDR3 sequence is 14 residues long. Trimming cost V 0 bases and J 5 bases, with 6 bases left between them. Germline V gives CDR1 SGHRS, CDR2 YFSETQ. CDR3 amino acids: CASSLGIDNSPLHF. DNA of the CDR3: TGCGCCAGCAGCTTGGGCATAGATAATTCACCCCTCCACTTT.

The genes are TRBV5-1 and TRBJ1-5, with D perhaps TRBD1 (5 bases). From germline, CDR1 is SGHRS and CDR2 YFSETQ. The V and J ends lost 2 bases and 0 bases respectively, with 9 bases between them. The CDR3 is made up of 15 amino acids. The chain's CDR3 is CASSLTGVSNQPQHF. The CDR3 DNA reads TGCGCCAGCAGCTTAACAGGAGTTAGCAATCAGCCCCAGCATTTT.

The sample holds one count of this clone. The rearrangement joins TRBV7-9 to TRBJ2-5; tentatively, D is TRBD2 (6 bases). V gave up 4 bases and J gave up 5 bases, with 20 bases separating them. This CDR3 comprises 16 residues. CDR1 is SEHNR and CDR2 is FQNEAQ in the germline V gene (reference sequence). Here the CDR3 reads CASSYIPGLPGETQYF. CDR3 DNA sequence: TGTGCCAGCAGCTATATACCGGGACTCCCAGGGGAGACCCAGTACTTC.

V usage is TRBV27 and J usage is TRBJ2-3; D is uncertain. Germline V gene sequence: CDR1 MNHEY, CDR2 SMNVEV (reference sequence). The CDR3 is made up of 12 amino acids. V lost 6 bases, J lost 3 bases, and 7 bases lay in between. The CDR3 nucleotides are TGTGCCAGCAGGGGCCTTACAGATACGCAGTATTTT. It yields the protein CASRGLTDTQYF.

The CDR3 loop is CASSQRPGLAGRVDTQYF. DNA of the CDR3: TGCGCCAGCAGCCAACGGCCCGGACTAGCGGGACGGGTGGATACGCAGTATTTT. The chain carries TRBV4-3 and TRBJ2-3; 12 nucleotides agree with TRBD2. There are 18 residues in the CDR3. Trimming removed 2 bases from V and 6 bases from J; junction bases left unmatched: 12. Germline CDR1 LGHNA, CDR2 YSLEER.

In regard to this clone: Other DNA sequences in the sample encode the same CDR3. The J gene is TRBJ1-1, the V gene TRBV4-3; D might be TRBD1 (5 bases). V shed 1 base and J shed 6 bases, with 15 bases lying between them. The CDR3 sequence is 15 residues long. Per the germline V gene, CDR1 is LGHNA and CDR2 is YSLEER. In DNA, the CDR3 is TGCGCCAGCAGCCAAGCATCGGGGGTAAATGCTGAAGCTTTCTTT. It translates to CASSQASGVNAEAFF.

This clone has only a few counts. V gene TRBV5-5 combines with J gene TRBJ2-6, with 10 bases identical to TRBD1. CDR3 length: 17 amino acids. V shed 5 bases, J shed 2 bases, and the junction held 7 bases outside the gene matches. CDR1 is SGHKS and CDR2 is YYEKEE in the germline V gene (reference sequence). The CDR3 coding sequence is TGTGCCAGCAGACAGGGGACAGGGGTCGCTGGGGCCAACGTCCTGACTTTC. It yields the protein CASRQGTGVAGANVLTF.

The CDR3 sequence is CSVGGGAGTDTQYF. In nucleotides, the CDR3 is TGCAGCGTTGGGGGGGGCGCAGGGACAGATACGCAGTATTTT. The chain uses TRBV29-1 and TRBJ2-3; maybe TRBD2 (7 bases). V was cut by 4 bases and J by 3 bases, with 14 bases left in between. Germline loops: CDR1 SQVTM, CDR2 ANQGSEA. This CDR3 contains 14 residues.

For the CDR3, the DNA is TGTGCCAGTAGGGACCCCCGGGACAGGGGCTCTTTGGGTGGCTACACCTTC. This encodes CASRDPRDRGSLGGYTF. The gene calls are TRBV19 and TRBJ1-2, with 10 bases fitting TRBD1. CDR1 LNHDA and CDR2 SQIVND come from the germline V gene (reference sequence). The CDR3 covers 17 residues. V was pared by 6 bases and J by 7 bases, with 17 bases of the junction left unmatched.

The CDR3: CASSSEAGSHYGNTIYF. The CDR3 DNA is TGTGCCAGCAGCTCTGAAGCCGGGTCCCACTATGGAAACACCATATATTTT. The chain couples TRBV11-2 to TRBJ1-3; D call uncertain. CDR3 length: 17 residues. CDR1 is SGHAT, CDR2 FQNNGV, per germline. Between the trimmed V and J ends, which lost 4 bases and 3 bases, there was a span of 19 bases. The variable domain in full, completed from reference TRBV11-2 and TRBJ1-3, reads EAGVAQSPRYKIIEKRQSVAFWCNPISGHATLYWYQQILGQGPKLLIQFQNNGVVDDSQLPKDRFSAERLKGVDSTLKIQPAKLEDSAVYLCASSSEAGSHYGNTIYFGEGSWLTVV.

The chain employs TRBV18 and TRBJ1-2, with D perhaps matching TRBD1 (6 bases). CDR3 length: 13 amino acids. The V gene's germline CDR1 is KGHSH and CDR2 LQKENI. V was shortened by 5 bases and J by 9 bases, with 16 bases between the two germline ends. The DNA of the CDR3 is TGTGCCAGCTCAAGTCAGGGGTCAGGTAGCTACACCTTC. It translates to CASSSQGSGSYTF.

V is TRBV5-6 and J is TRBJ1-2; the D gene is possibly TRBD1 (5 bases). This CDR3 contains 13 residues. Deletions cut 4 bases from V and 5 bases from J, with 12 bases between. The germline V gene encodes CDR1 SGHDT and CDR2 YYEEEE. The CDR3 DNA is TGTGCCAGCAGCGCTGGGCCAGGGTATGGCTACACCTTC. Its translation: CASSAGPGYGYTF.

V is TRBV2 and J is TRBJ1-5, with TRBD1 matching over 8 bases. V shed 7 bases, J shed 5 bases, and the junction held 10 bases outside the gene matches. CDR1 SNHLY and CDR2 FYNNEI come from the germline V gene. The CDR3 spans 15 residues. The CDR3 region is CASNNRQGIDQPQHF. The DNA of the CDR3 is TGTGCCAGCAATAATAGACAGGGGATAGATCAGCCCCAGCATTTT.

The gene calls are TRBV19 and TRBJ2-5; perhaps TRBD2 as D (5 bases). V was pared by 10 bases and J by 2 bases, with 35 bases between. The germline CDR1 and CDR2 sequences are LNHDA and SQIVND (reference sequence). The CDR3 sequence is 20 residues long. CDR3 nucleotide sequence: TGTGCCACCCAGCCCCGTAAACCCTTCGTTGGAGAGCGGAGACAAGAGACCCAGTACTTC. It is translated as CATQPRKPFVGERRQETQYF.

The chain has TRBV28 and TRBJ2-3; the match to TRBD2 covers 10 bases. The V gene end was trimmed by 6 bases and the J gene end by 5 bases; junction bases not matched to a gene: 5. The length of the CDR3 is 14 residues. Germline V gene sequence: CDR1 MDHEN, CDR2 SYDVKM. In DNA form, the CDR3 reads TGTGCCAGCAGCGAGCGGGGGGGCGGAGATACGCAGTATTTT. This encodes CASSERGGGDTQYF.

The chain links TRBV19 to TRBJ2-7; 9 bases line up with TRBD1. Per germline, CDR1 LNHDA and CDR2 SQIVND (reference sequence). V shed 4 bases, J shed 2 bases, and the junction held 6 bases outside the gene matches. CDR3 size: 15 residues. The CDR3 coding sequence is TGTGCCAGTAGTACCGGACAGGGGTCTCCCTACGAGCAGTACGTC. Translated: CASSTGQGSPYEQYV.

The chain is built from TRBV11-2 and TRBJ2-1; D unclear. Trimming stripped 1 base from V and 3 bases from J, with 10 bases between. Germline values: CDR1 SGHAT, CDR2 FQNNGV. CDR3 length: 15 amino acids. CDR3 DNA: TGTGCCAGCAGCTTAGCTGGCGGTAGCTACAATGAGCAGTTCTTC. It encodes CASSLAGGSYNEQFF.

The genes are TRBV7-9 and TRBJ2-3, with 7 bases fitting TRBD2. CDR1 is SEHNR and CDR2 is FQNEAQ in the germline V gene (reference sequence). The CDR3 is 17 amino acids. J lost 5 bases, V lost 2 bases, and 13 bases had no gene match. The CDR3: CASSLTSGSPGGDTQYF. CDR3 DNA sequence: TGTGCCAGCAGCTTAACCAGCGGGTCCCCGGGAGGAGATACGCAGTATTTT.

This clone appeared a single time. This sequence joins TRBV27 and TRBJ2-7, with 7 bases lining up with TRBD2. V gave up 6 bases and J gave up 5 bases; unmatched junction bases: 13. CDR1 and CDR2 from the germline V gene are MNHEY and SMNVEV (reference sequence). This CDR3 has 15 residues. CDR3 loop: CASSASRDYFHEQYF. CDR3 nucleotide sequence: TGTGCCAGCAGCGCTTCCCGGGACTATTTCCACGAGCAGTACTTC.

The rearrangement uses TRBV4-1 and TRBJ2-2, with D unresolved. Germline CDR1 reads MGHRA; CDR2 reads YSYEKL. Trimming took 4 bases from V and 5 from J, leaving 5 bases between them. The CDR3 covers 12 residues. This CDR3 reads CASSPLTGELFF. The CDR3 nucleotides read TGCGCCAGCAGCCCCCTAACCGGGGAGCTGTTTTTT.

Only one count was recorded for this clone. The CDR3 protein is CASAPQRGTDTQYF. The CDR3 DNA sequence: TGTGCCAGCGCCCCCCAGCGGGGCACAGATACGCAGTATTTT. The chain has TRBV2 and TRBJ2-3, with a weak D call TRBD2 (6 bases). The CDR3 has 14 residues. Germline V gene sequence: CDR1 SNHLY, CDR2 FYNNEI. The germline V and J ends were trimmed by 8 bases and 1 base, with 13 bases remaining between them.

The rearrangement links TRBV28 to TRBJ1-3; no definite D call. This CDR3 region has 13 residues. The germline V and J ends were trimmed by 2 bases and 4 bases, with 6 bases remaining between them. The germline V gene has CDR1 MDHEN and CDR2 SYDVKM. CDR3 bases: TGTGCCAGCAGTTTAACGGTCGGAAACACCATATATTTT. Its protein is CASSLTVGNTIYF.

This sequence joins TRBV5-1 and TRBJ2-5; 10 bases agree with TRBD2. V lost 2 bases to trimming and J lost 3 bases; unmatched junction nucleotides: 7. Germline V gene data show CDR1 as SGHRS and CDR2 as YFSETQ. The CDR3 has 16 residues. The CDR3: CASSFATGLAEETQYF. CDR3 nucleotide sequence: TGCGCCAGCAGCTTCGCCACCGGACTAGCGGAAGAGACCCAGTACTTC.

In regard to this clone: This sample also contains other DNA sequences that code for the same CDR3. The CDR3 loop reads CASSLGQGGTEAFF. The CDR3 DNA reads TGTGCCAGCTCACTAGGACAGGGCGGCACTGAAGCTTTCTTT. The rearrangement links TRBV18 to TRBJ1-1; TRBD1 aligns across 8 bases. Germline V gene sequence: CDR1 KGHSH, CDR2 LQKENI. Trimming removed 4 bases from V and 4 bases from J; junction bases left unmatched: 5. CDR3 length equals 14 residues. The full variable domain, with the rest looked up from reference TRBV18 and TRBJ1-1, is NAGVMQNPRHLVRRRGQEARLRCSPMKGHSHVYWYRQLPEEGLKFMVYLQKENIIDESGMPKERFSAEFPKEGPSILRIQQVVRGDSAAYFCASSLGQGGTEAFFGQGTRLTVV.

The rearrangement joins TRBV19 to TRBJ1-2; 9 positions match TRBD1. The J segment lost 6 bases and the V segment lost 9 bases, leaving 17 bases of the junction unmatched. This CDR3 is built from 16 residues. The germline CDR1 and CDR2 sequences are LNHDA and SQIVND (reference sequence). In nucleotides, the CDR3 is TGTGCCAGCTCCAACCCCGGGACAGGGTATAGGGATGGCTACACCTTC. Translating it yields CASSNPGTGYRDGYTF.

In its sample, this clone was seen a few times. V and J are TRBV4-1 and TRBJ1-2; unclear D gene. The germline gives CDR1 MGHRA, CDR2 YSYEKL. Trimming took off 6 bases at V and 8 bases at J, with 16 bases between the two ends. The CDR3 is 13 residues long. CDR3: CASSREASGGYTF. The CDR3 DNA is TGCGCCAGCAGTAGGGAGGCCTCAGGCGGCTACACCTTC.

The table lists this clone with a count of one. The chain is built from TRBV5-1 and TRBJ1-2; possible D gene TRBD1, 6 bases. The V end was cut by 5 bases, the J end by 4 bases, with 21 bases between. Germline CDR1 is SGHRS and CDR2 is YFSETQ. CDR3 length equals 16 residues. Here the CDR3 reads CASRQDYGTYIYGYTF. CDR3 sequence (DNA): TGCGCCAGCAGACAGGATTACGGGACATACATCTATGGCTACACCTTC.

The chain recombines TRBV19 with TRBJ2-7, with 12 bases aligning to TRBD2. V shed 5 bases, J shed 3 bases, and the junction held 8 bases outside the gene matches. The CDR3 sequence is 16 residues long. CDR1 LNHDA and CDR2 SQIVND come from the germline V gene (reference sequence). The CDR3 DNA follows: TGTGCCAGTAGTGGTAGAGGACTAGCGGGAAACTACGAGCAGTACTTC. Encoded protein: CASSGRGLAGNYEQYF.

V and J are TRBV27 and TRBJ2-7; perhaps TRBD2 as D (6 bases). CDR3 length equals 12 residues. Germline-derived CDR1 and CDR2 are MNHEY and SMNVEV (reference sequence). V was shortened by 1 base and J by 12 bases, with 13 bases between the two germline ends. CDR3 sequence: CASSLFGGRLYF. The CDR3 DNA reads TGTGCCAGCAGTTTATTTGGGGGGAGGCTGTACTTC.